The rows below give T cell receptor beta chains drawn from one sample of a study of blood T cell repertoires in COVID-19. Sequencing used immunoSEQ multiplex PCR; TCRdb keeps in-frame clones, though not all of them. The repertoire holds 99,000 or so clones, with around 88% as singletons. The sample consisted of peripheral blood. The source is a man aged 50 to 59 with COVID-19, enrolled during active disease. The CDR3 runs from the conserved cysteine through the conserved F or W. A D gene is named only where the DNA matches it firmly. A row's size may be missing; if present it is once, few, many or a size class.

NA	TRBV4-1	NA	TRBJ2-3	CASSHSGQSTDTQYF	TGCGCCAGCAGCCACTCAGGGCAAAGCACAGATACGCAGTATTTT
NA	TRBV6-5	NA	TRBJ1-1	CASLVSFGPSGEAFF	TGTGCCAGCTTAGTCTCTTTTGGTCCCTCCGGTGAAGCTTTCTTT
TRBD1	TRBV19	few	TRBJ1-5	CASSGDRGRYNQPQHF	TGTGCCAGTAGCGGAGACAGGGGGCGATACAATCAGCCCCAGCATTTT
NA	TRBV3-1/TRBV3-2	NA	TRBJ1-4	CASSQVQGGSEKLFF	TGTGCCAGCAGCCAAGTCCAAGGAGGTTCTGAAAAACTGTTTTTT
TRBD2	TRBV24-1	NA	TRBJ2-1	CATSDLGRGGYNEQFF	TGTGCCACCAGTGATTTGGGTCGGGGGGGATACAATGAGCAGTTCTTC
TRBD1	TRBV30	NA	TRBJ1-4	CAGGTASEKLFF	TGTGCCGGCGGGACAGCGTCGGAAAAACTGTTTTTT
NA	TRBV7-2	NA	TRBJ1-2	CASSLDRQVYGYTF	TGTGCCAGCAGCCTCGACCGACAGGTCTATGGCTACACCTTC
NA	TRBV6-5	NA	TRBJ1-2	CASNSRGEDGYTF	TGTGCCAGCAACTCCCGGGGGGAGGATGGCTACACCTTC
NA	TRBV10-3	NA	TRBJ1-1	CAISDSGVNTEAFF	TGTGCCATCAGTGACTCAGGGGTGAACACTGAAGCTTTCTTT
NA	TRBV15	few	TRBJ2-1	CATSHWGYPWTNEQFF	TGTGCCACCAGCCACTGGGGTTACCCATGGACTAATGAGCAGTTCTTC
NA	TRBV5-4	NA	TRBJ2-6	CASSPVGVGANVLTF	TGTGCCAGCAGCCCAGTAGGGGTTGGGGCCAACGTCCTGACTTTC
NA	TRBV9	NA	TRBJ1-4	CASSVASGAGEKLFF	TGTGCCAGCAGCGTAGCTAGTGGGGCTGGTGAAAAACTGTTTTTT
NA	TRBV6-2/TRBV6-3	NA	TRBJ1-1	CASSYFGRRPGEAFF	TGTGCCAGCAGTTACTTCGGCAGGAGGCCTGGGGAAGCTTTCTTT